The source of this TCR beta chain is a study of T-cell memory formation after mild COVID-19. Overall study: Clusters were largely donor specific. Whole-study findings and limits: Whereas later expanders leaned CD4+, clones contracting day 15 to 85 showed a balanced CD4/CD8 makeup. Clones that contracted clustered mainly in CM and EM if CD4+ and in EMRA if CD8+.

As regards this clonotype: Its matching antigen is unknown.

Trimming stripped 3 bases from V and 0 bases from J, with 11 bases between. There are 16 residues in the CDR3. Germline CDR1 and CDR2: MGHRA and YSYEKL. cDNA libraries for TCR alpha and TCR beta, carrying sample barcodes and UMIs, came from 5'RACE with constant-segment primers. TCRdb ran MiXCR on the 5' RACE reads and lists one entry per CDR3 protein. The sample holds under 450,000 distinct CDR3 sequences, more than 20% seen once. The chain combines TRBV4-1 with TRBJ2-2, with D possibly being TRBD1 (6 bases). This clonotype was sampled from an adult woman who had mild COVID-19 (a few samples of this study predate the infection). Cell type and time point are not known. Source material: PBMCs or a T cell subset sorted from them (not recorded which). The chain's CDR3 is CASSQAGGPNTGELFF. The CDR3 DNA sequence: TGCGCCAGCAGCCAGGCTGGGGGCCCGAACACCGGGGAGCTGTTTTTT.